The present TCR beta chain was sequenced within a study of blood T cell repertoires in COVID-19. About the research overall: Cohort 3 recovered donors had two negative PCRs, clearance, or symptom resolution.

Individuals drawn from approximately 22 US areas were roughly 18 to 89 years old. Participants had their cohort set by participant-reported clinical history. Profiled with immunoSEQ multiplex PCR; TCRdb holds only in-frame clones, not every one. This sample yields 150,000 to 200,000 clones, of which approximately 90% are seen a single time; around 24% belongs to the top ten. Trimming at V came to 2 bases and at J to 9 bases, leaving 1 base not matched to a gene. In germline, CDR1 is WSHSY, CDR2 SAAADI. This CDR3 comprises 12 residues. This chain uses TRBV10-2 with TRBJ1-3; 7 bases are shared with TRBD1. The source of this sequence is a woman in her thirties or forties in a cohort exposed to, infected with or recovered from COVID-19 (not recorded which). Sequences were obtained from PBMCs or T cells enriched from blood (not recorded which). Here the CDR3 reads CASSEEGATIYF. CDR3 nucleotide sequence: TGCGCCAGCAGTGAGGAGGGGGCCACCATATATTTT.